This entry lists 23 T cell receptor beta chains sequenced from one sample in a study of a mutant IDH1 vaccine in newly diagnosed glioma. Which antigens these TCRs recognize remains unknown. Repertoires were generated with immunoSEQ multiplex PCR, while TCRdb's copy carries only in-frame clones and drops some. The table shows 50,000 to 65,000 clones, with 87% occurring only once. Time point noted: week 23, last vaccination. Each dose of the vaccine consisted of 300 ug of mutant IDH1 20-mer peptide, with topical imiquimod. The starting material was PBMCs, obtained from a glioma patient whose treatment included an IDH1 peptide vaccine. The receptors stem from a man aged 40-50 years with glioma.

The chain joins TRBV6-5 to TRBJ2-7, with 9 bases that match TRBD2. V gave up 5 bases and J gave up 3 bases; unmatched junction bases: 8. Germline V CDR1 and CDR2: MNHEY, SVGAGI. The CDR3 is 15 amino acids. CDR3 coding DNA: TGTGCCAGCAGTGGCCCGAGCGGGAGGATCTACGAGCAGTACTTC. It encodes CASSGPSGRIYEQYF.

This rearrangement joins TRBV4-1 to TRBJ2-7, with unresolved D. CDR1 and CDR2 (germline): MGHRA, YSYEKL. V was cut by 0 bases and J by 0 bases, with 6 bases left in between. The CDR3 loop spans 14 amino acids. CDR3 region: CASSQDFSSYEQYF. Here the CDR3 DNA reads TGCGCCAGCAGCCAAGATTTCAGCTCCTACGAGCAGTACTTC.

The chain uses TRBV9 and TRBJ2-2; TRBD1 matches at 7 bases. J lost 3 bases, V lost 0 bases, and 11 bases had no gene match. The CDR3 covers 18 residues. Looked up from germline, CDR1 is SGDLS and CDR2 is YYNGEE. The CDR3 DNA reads TGTGCCAGCAGCGTAGCTCTCCGGCCAAGGGGGCACACCGGGGAGCTGTTTTTT. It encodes CASSVALRPRGHTGELFF.

CDR3 in DNA: TGTGCCAGCAGCTGGCTAGCCTCCTACGAGCAGTACTTC. Translating gives CASSWLASYEQYF. The chain recombines TRBV11-1 with TRBJ2-7; D may be TRBD2 (5 bases). This CDR3 contains 13 residues. Trimming took off 4 bases at V and 0 bases at J, with 7 bases between the two ends. Germline assignment: CDR1 SGHAT and CDR2 FQDESV (reference sequence).

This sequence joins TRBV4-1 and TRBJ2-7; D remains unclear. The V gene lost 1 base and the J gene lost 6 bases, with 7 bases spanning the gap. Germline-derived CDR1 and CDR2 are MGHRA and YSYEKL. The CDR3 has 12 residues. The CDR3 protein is CASSQAVGEQYF. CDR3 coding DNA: TGCGCCAGCAGCCAAGCCGTTGGCGAGCAGTACTTC.

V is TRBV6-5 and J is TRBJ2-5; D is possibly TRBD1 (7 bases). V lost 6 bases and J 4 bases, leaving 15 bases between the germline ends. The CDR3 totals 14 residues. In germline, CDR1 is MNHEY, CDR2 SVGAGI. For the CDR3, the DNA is TGTGCCAGCAGCGAATCAGGGGGGCGAGAGACCCAGTACTTC. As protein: CASSESGGRETQYF.

The CDR3 nucleotides read TGTGCCAGCAGTCAAGGGACGGGAATGCAGTTCTTC. Protein: CASSQGTGMQFF. The V gene is TRBV2, the J gene TRBJ2-1; the D call may be TRBD1 or TRBD2 (5 bases each). V lost 5 bases, J lost 12 bases, and 14 bases lay in between. Germline V gene lookup returns CDR1 SNHLY and CDR2 FYNNEI. The CDR3 is 12 amino acids.

This chain's CDR3 is CASSLNTGELFF. The CDR3 region has the DNA TGTGCCAGCAGCTTAAATACCGGGGAGCTGTTTTTT. The chain joins TRBV7-2 to TRBJ2-2, with D unclear. V was pared by 2 bases and J by 5 bases, with 3 bases between. This CDR3 region has 12 residues. CDR1 and CDR2 (germline): SGHTA, FQGNSA.

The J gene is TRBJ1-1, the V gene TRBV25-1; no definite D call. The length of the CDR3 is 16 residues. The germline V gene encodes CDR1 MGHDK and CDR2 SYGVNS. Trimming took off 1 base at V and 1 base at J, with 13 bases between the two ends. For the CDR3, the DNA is TGTGCCAGCAGTGAATGGTCCCACGGCGAGAACACTGAAGCTTTCTTT. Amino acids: CASSEWSHGENTEAFF. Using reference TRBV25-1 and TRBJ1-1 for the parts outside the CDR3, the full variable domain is EADIYQTPRYLVIGTGKKITLECSQTMGHDKMYWYQQDPGMELHLIHYSYGVNSTEKGDLSSESTVSRIRTEHFPLTLESARPSHTSQYLCASSEWSHGENTEAFFGQGTRLTVV.

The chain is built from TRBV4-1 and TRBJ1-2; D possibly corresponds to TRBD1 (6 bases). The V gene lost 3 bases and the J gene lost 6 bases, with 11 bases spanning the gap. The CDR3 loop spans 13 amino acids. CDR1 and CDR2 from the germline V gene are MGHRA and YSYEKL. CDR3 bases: TGCGCCAGCAGCCAGGACACAGGGAATGGCTACACCTTC. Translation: CASSQDTGNGYTF.

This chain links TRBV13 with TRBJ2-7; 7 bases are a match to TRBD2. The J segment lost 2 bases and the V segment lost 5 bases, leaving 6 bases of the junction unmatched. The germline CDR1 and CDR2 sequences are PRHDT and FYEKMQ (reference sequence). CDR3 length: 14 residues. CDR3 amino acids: CASSPLAETYEQYF. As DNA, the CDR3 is TGTGCCAGCAGCCCCCTAGCGGAGACCTACGAGCAGTACTTC.

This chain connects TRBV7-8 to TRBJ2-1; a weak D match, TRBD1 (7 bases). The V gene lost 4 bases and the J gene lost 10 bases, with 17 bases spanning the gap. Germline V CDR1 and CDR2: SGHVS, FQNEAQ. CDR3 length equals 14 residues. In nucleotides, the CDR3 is TGTGCCAGCAGCTACCGGAGGGGGCTGAGGGAGCAGTTCTTC. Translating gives CASSYRRGLREQFF.

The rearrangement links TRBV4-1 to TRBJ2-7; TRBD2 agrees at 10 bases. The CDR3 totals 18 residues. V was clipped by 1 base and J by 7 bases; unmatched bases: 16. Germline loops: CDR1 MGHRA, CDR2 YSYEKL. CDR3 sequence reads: CASSQALSISGRAREQYF. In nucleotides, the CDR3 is TGCGCCAGCAGCCAAGCCCTTAGTATCAGCGGGAGGGCCAGGGAGCAGTACTTC.

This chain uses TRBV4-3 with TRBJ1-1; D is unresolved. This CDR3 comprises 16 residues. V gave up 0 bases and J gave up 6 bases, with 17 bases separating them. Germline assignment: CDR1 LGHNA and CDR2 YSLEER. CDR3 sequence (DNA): TGCGCCAGCAGCCAAGATGAAGGGTTCCCCGGGGCTGAAGCTTTCTTT. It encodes CASSQDEGFPGAEAFF.

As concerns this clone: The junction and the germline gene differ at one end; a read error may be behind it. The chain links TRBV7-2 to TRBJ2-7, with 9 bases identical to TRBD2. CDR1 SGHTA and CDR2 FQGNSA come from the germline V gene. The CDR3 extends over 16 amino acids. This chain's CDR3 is CASSLASGGRAYEQYF. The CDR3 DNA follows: TGTGCCAGCAGCCTAGCGAGTGGCGGGAGGGCATACGAGCAGTACTTC.

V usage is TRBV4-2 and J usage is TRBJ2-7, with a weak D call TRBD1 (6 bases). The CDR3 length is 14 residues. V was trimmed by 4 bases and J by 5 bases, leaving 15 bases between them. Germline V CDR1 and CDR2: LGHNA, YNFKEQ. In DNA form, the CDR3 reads TGTGCCAGCAGCCCGGGACAAGGACCTGACGAGCAGTACTTC. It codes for CASSPGQGPDEQYF.

CDR3 sequence reads: CASSISGAGGNTIYF. Written as DNA, the CDR3 is TGTGCCAGCAGTATATCCGGGGCGGGAGGAAACACCATATATTTT. This chain connects TRBV4-2 to TRBJ1-3, with a possible D match to TRBD1 (5 bases). The germline gives CDR1 LGHNA, CDR2 YNFKEQ. Trimming cost V 6 bases and J 4 bases, with 16 bases left between them. The CDR3 runs 15 residues.

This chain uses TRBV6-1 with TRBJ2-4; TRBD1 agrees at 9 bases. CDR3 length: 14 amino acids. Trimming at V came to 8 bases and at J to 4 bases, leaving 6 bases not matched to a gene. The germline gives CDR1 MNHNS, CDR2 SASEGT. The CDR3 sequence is CASSRDREKNIQYF. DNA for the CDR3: TGTGCCAGCTCCCGGGACAGGGAAAAAAACATTCAGTACTTC.

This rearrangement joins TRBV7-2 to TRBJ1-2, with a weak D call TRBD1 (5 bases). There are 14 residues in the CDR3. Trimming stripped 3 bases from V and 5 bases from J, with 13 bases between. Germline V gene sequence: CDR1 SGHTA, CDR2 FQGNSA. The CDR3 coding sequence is TGTGCCAGCAGCTTCGACCCGGGGCAGTATGGCTACACCTTC. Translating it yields CASSFDPGQYGYTF.

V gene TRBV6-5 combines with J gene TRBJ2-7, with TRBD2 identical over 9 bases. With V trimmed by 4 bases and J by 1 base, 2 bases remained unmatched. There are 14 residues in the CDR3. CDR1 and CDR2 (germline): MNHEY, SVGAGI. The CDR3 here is CASSWTSESYEQYF. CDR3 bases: TGTGCCAGCAGTTGGACTAGCGAGTCCTACGAGCAGTACTTC.

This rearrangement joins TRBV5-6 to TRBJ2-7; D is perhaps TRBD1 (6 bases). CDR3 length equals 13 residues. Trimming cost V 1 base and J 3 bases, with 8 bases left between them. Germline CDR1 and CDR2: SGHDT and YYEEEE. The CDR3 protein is CASSLTGSYEQYF. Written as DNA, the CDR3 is TGTGCCAGCAGCTTGACAGGGAGCTACGAGCAGTACTTC.

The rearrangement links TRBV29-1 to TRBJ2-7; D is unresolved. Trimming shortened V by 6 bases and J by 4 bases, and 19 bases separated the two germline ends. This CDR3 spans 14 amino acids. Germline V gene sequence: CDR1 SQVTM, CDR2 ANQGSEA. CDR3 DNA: TGCAGCGTGCTAGTACTGGGCGGCCCATACGAGCAGTACTTC. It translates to CSVLVLGGPYEQYF.

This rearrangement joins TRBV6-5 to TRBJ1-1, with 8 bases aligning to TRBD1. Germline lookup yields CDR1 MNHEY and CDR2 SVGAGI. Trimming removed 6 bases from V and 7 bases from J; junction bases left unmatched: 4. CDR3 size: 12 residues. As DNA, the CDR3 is TGTGCCAGCAGCACCGACAGGGGTGAAGCTTTCTTT. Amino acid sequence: CASSTDRGEAFF.